The 19 T cell receptor beta chains listed next were all sequenced from one sample in a study of T cells in Graves' hyperthyroidism and ophthalmopathy. TCR beta CDR3 regions were amplified from RNA transcripts. HTBI primers drove first-round RT-PCR of the TCR CDR3. MiXCR was run by TCRdb on the multiplex PCR reads, yielding one entry per CDR3 protein. The sample records 340,000 or so distinct CDR3 sequences, roughly 17% being singletons. The material sequenced was blood. The receptors originated from a young man with Graves' hyperthyroidism.

This clonotype has only a few counts. The chain is built from TRBV27 and TRBJ2-1; 7 positions match TRBD1. Trimming cost V 5 bases and J 8 bases; bases outside gene matches: 0. CDR3 size: 11 residues. The V gene's germline CDR1 is MNHEY and CDR2 SMNVEV (reference sequence). CDR3 bases: TGTGCCAGCAGTGACAGGGATGAGCAGTTCTTC. This codes for CASSDRDEQFF.

This clonotype was picked up a small number of times. This chain links TRBV4-2 with TRBJ2-1; 11 bases fit TRBD2. V shed 3 bases, J shed 4 bases, and the junction held 11 bases outside the gene matches. The CDR3 has 18 residues. CDR1 LGHNA and CDR2 YNFKEQ come from the germline V gene. CDR3 in DNA: TGTGCCAGCAGCCACGGTTTTTCTAGCGGGAGGTTTTACAATGAGCAGTTCTTC. This codes for CASSHGFSSGRFYNEQFF.

This clonotype was observed many times. The rearrangement uses TRBV6-6 and TRBJ2-6; the match to TRBD1 covers 8 bases. The ends lost 0 bases at V and 3 bases at J; junction bases unmatched: 1. The CDR3 has 16 residues. Germline lookup yields CDR1 MNHNY and CDR2 SVGAGI (reference sequence). The CDR3 DNA reads as TGTGCCAGCAGTTACTCGACAGGGGTTGGGGCCAACGTCCTGACTTTC. It encodes CASSYSTGVGANVLTF.

This clonotype was detected ten times or more. V gene TRBV2 combines with J gene TRBJ1-5; a possible D gene is TRBD1 (6 bases). This CDR3 spans 14 amino acids. Per germline, CDR1 SNHLY and CDR2 FYNNEI. Trimming took off 7 bases at V and 7 bases at J, with 17 bases between the two ends. The chain's CDR3 is CASTQQGLGQPQHF. CDR3 nucleotide sequence: TGTGCCAGCACCCAACAGGGACTCGGCCAGCCCCAGCATTTT.

This clonotype was seen more than once but under ten times. The V gene is TRBV19, the J gene TRBJ2-1; 7 bases are shared with TRBD2. Germline V gene data show CDR1 as LNHDA and CDR2 as SQIVND (reference sequence). V trimming: 2 bases; J trimming: 0 bases; junction bases outside the gene matches: 4. The CDR3 runs to 16 residues. The CDR3 DNA reads as TGTGCCAGTAGTATAAGCGGGGTCGCCTCCTACAATGAGCAGTTCTTC. Encoded protein: CASSISGVASYNEQFF. Looking up the rest from reference TRBV19 and TRBJ2-1 gives the full variable domain: DGGITQSPKYLFRKEGQNVTLSCEQNLNHDAMYWYRQDPGQGLRLIYYSQIVNDFQKGDIAEGYSVSREKKESFPLTVTSAQKNPTAFYLCASSISGVASYNEQFFGPGTRLTVL.

This chain links TRBV5-1 with TRBJ2-2; D not resolved. Germline V CDR1 and CDR2: SGHRS, YFSETQ. There are 15 residues in the CDR3. V was pared by 0 bases and J by 2 bases, with 8 bases between. The CDR3 DNA sequence: TGCGCCAGCAGCTTGGTATGGCCAAACACCGGGGAGCTGTTTTTT. This sequence encodes CASSLVWPNTGELFF.

The V call is TRBV20-1, the J call TRBJ2-1; possibly TRBD2 for D (5 bases). Germline V CDR1 and CDR2: DFQATT, SNEGSKA (reference sequence). The CDR3 spans 13 residues. The V end lost 1 base, the J end lost 6 bases, and 10 bases lay between the germline ends. The CDR3 here is CSARVSGSNEQFF. CDR3 bases: TGCAGTGCTAGAGTGTCGGGAAGCAATGAGCAGTTCTTC.

In this sample, this clonotype turned up a few times. This rearrangement joins TRBV19 to TRBJ1-1, with 11 bases that match TRBD1. CDR1 and CDR2 from the germline V gene are LNHDA and SQIVND (reference sequence). This CDR3 contains 13 residues. V shed 10 bases, J shed 5 bases, and the junction held 6 bases outside the gene matches. DNA of the CDR3: TGTGCCACCAGGGACAGGGGGGGTACTGAAGCTTTCTTT. This gives the protein CATRDRGGTEAFF.

This clonotype turned up a few times. The V call is TRBV5-8, the J call TRBJ2-1; D unclear. Germline V gene data show CDR1 as SGHTS and CDR2 as YDEGEE. The CDR3 contains 17 residues. V gave up 3 bases and J gave up 5 bases, with 21 bases separating them. For the CDR3, the DNA is TGTGCCAGCAGCTCTTCCACATTTATCGGCCCCCACAATGAGCAGTTCTTC. It codes for CASSSSTFIGPHNEQFF. Based on the CDR3 plus reference TRBV5-8 and TRBJ2-1, the full variable domain is EAGVTQSPTHLIKTRGQQATLRCSPISGHTSVYWYQQALGLGLQFLLWYDEGEERNRGNFPPRFSGRQFPNYSSELNVNALELEDSALYLCASSSSTFIGPHNEQFFGPGTRLTVL.

The V gene is TRBV3-1, the J gene TRBJ2-1, with TRBD1 identical over 8 bases. Germline CDR1 LGHDT, CDR2 YNNKEL (reference sequence). The V and J ends lost 4 bases and 5 bases, in that order; junction bases with no gene match: 10. CDR3 size: 16 residues. The chain's CDR3 is CASSRYGTGLNNEQFF. The CDR3 coding sequence is TGTGCCAGCAGCCGATATGGGACAGGTCTTAACAATGAGCAGTTCTTC.

The chain joins TRBV4-1 to TRBJ2-1; possible D gene TRBD2, 5 bases. Germline-derived CDR1 and CDR2 are MGHRA and YSYEKL. Trimming pared 1 base from V and 5 bases from J, leaving 12 bases between. The CDR3 spans 15 residues. DNA for the CDR3: TGCGCCAGCAGCCAAGGCCCCGGGGTTGACAATGAGCAGTTCTTC. Its protein product is CASSQGPGVDNEQFF.

There are many counts of this clonotype. The rearrangement uses TRBV11-2 and TRBJ1-2; D is unresolved. This CDR3 is built from 13 residues. Trimming removed 2 bases at V and 2 bases at J, with 6 bases between. Germline V gene lookup returns CDR1 SGHAT and CDR2 FQNNGV. The CDR3 sequence is CASSLTPNYGYTF. The CDR3 nucleotides are TGTGCCAGCAGCTTAACACCGAACTATGGCTACACCTTC. Full variable domain (remainder filled in from reference TRBV11-2 and TRBJ1-2): EAGVAQSPRYKIIEKRQSVAFWCNPISGHATLYWYQQILGQGPKLLIQFQNNGVVDDSQLPKDRFSAERLKGVDSTLKIQPAKLEDSAVYLCASSLTPNYGYTFGSGTRLTVV.

In its sample, this clonotype was seen many times. CDR3 in amino acids: CASSEIPSGSTDTQYF. The CDR3 DNA sequence: TGTGCCAGCAGTGAAATACCTAGCGGGAGCACAGATACGCAGTATTTT. The J gene is TRBJ2-3, the V gene TRBV25-1; 8 bases agree with TRBD2. The CDR3 has 16 residues. V lost 2 bases, J lost 0 bases, and 4 bases stayed unmatched. Germline V CDR1 and CDR2: MGHDK, SYGVNS.

The table lists this clonotype with many counts. The V and J genes are TRBV12-3 or TRBV12-4 and TRBJ1-5; D unresolved. V shed 6 bases and J shed 3 bases, with 12 bases lying between them. The CDR3 covers 14 residues. Here the CDR3 DNA reads TGTGCCAGCAGCATAAATGACCACAATCAGCCCCAGCATTTT. The encoded protein is CASSINDHNQPQHF.

This clonotype was seen only a few times. The chain links TRBV2 to TRBJ2-2, with 8 bases lining up with TRBD1. CDR3 size: 15 residues. Germline CDR1 is SNHLY and CDR2 is FYNNEI. V shed 4 bases, J shed 3 bases, and the junction held 4 bases outside the gene matches. CDR3 residues: CASSVGQVDTGELFF. CDR3 bases: TGTGCCAGCAGTGTGGGACAGGTTGACACCGGGGAGCTGTTTTTT.

In this sample, this clonotype turned up many times. The chain links TRBV7-8 to TRBJ1-5, with D perhaps TRBD1 (6 bases). Germline V lookup: CDR1 SGHVS, CDR2 FQNEAQ. The CDR3 has 16 amino acids. Deletions cut 4 bases from V and 0 bases from J, with 13 bases between. The CDR3 region has the DNA TGTGCCAGCAGCTGGGGGGCGGGCCTTAGCAATCAGCCCCAGCATTTT. As protein: CASSWGAGLSNQPQHF.

Note on this clonotype: Given a much more abundant clone one base away, this may be a read error. The conserved phenylalanine or tryptophan normally closing the CDR3 is absent here, so this likely arose from a read error. J is TRBJ2-7 and V is TRBV20-1; the match to TRBD2 covers 7 bases. J gave up 3 bases and V 5 bases, and 22 bases lay outside the gene matches. The germline V gene has CDR1 DFQATT and CDR2 SNEGSKA (reference sequence). This CDR3 spans 18 amino acids. CDR3 protein: CSAHSHPVGGWFSYEQYS. The CDR3, as DNA: TGCAGTGCTCACTCCCACCCGGTCGGGGGGTGGTTTAGCTACGAGCAGTACTCC.

This clonotype was detected a few times. V usage is TRBV6-6 and J usage is TRBJ1-6; TRBD1 aligns across 7 bases. The CDR3 has 14 amino acids. The V gene end was trimmed by 2 bases and the J gene end by 10 bases; junction bases not matched to a gene: 5. The germline V gene has CDR1 MNHNY and CDR2 SVGAGI (reference sequence). The CDR3 DNA reads as TGTGCCAGCAGTTACAGGGGGCGTTGGTCACCCCTCCACTTT. Protein product: CASSYRGRWSPLHF.

This clonotype was detected ten times or more. This chain uses TRBV28 with TRBJ2-7; tentative D call: TRBD2 (5 bases). CDR1 and CDR2 from the germline V gene are MDHEN and SYDVKM. Trimming pared 3 bases from V and 6 bases from J, leaving 9 bases between. The CDR3 is 12 amino acids. The CDR3 coding sequence is TGTGCCAGCAGTTTGGACTGGAGCGAGCAGTACTTC. It specifies CASSLDWSEQYF.